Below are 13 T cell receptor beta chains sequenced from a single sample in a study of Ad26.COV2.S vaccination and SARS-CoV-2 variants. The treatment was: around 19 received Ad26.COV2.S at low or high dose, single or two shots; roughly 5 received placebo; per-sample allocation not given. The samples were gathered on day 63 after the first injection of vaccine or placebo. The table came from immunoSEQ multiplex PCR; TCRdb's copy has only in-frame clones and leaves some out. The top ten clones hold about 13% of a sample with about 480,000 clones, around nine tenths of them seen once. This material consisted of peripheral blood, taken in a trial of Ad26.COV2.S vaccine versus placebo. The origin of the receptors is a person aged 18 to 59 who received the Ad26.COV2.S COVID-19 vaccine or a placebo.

CDR3 bases: TGTGCCAGCAGTACGGCCCTCGGAAACACCATATATTTT. Translation: CASSTALGNTIYF. The chain employs TRBV6-5 and TRBJ1-3; no firm D call. The CDR3 runs 13 residues. The germline CDR1 and CDR2 sequences are MNHEY and SVGAGI. The ends were cut back, 5 bases at V and 4 bases at J, with 9 bases in the middle.

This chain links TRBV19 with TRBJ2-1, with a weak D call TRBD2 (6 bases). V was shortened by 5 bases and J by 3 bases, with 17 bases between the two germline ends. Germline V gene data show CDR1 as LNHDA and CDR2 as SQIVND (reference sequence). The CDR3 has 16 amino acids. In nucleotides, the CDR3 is TGTGCCAGTAGTTCCCGCCGGGAGTCAGACTACAATGAGCAGTTCTTC. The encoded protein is CASSSRRESDYNEQFF.

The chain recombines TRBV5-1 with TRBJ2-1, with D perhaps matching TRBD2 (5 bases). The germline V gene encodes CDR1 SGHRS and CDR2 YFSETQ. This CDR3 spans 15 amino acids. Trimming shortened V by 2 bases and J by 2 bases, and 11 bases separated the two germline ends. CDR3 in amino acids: CASSLSGATYNEQFF. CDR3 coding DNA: TGCGCCAGCAGCTTAAGCGGTGCCACCTACAATGAGCAGTTCTTC.

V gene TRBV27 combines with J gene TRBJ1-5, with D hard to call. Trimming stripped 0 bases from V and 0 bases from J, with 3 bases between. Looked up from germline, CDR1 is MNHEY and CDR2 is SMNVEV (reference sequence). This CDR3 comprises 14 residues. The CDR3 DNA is TGTGCCAGCAGTTTATCGGTTAGCAATCAGCCCCAGCATTTT. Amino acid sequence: CASSLSVSNQPQHF.

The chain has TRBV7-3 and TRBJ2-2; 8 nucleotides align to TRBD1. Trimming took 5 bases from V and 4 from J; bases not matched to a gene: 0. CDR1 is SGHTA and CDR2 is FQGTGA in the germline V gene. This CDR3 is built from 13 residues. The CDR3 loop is CASSTGGTGELFF. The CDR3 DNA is TGTGCCAGCAGCACAGGGGGCACCGGGGAGCTGTTTTTT.

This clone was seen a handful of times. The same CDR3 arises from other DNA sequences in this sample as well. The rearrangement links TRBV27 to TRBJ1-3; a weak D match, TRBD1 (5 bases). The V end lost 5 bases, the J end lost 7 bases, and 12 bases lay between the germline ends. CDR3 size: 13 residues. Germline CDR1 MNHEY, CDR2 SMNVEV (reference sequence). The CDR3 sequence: CASSPGGRNTIYF. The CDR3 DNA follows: TGTGCCAGCAGTCCCGGGGGTCGTAACACCATATATTTT.

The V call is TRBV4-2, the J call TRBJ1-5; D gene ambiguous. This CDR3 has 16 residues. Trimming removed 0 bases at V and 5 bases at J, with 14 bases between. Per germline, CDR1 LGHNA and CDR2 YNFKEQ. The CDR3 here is CASSQDPVGVDQPQHF. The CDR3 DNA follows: TGTGCCAGCAGCCAAGACCCGGTCGGAGTAGATCAGCCCCAGCATTTT.

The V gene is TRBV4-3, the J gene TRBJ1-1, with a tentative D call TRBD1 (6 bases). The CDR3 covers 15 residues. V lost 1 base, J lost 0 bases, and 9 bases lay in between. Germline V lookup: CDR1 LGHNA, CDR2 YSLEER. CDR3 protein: CASSQGGGMNTEAFF. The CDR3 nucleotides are TGCGCCAGCAGCCAAGGGGGGGGCATGAACACTGAAGCTTTCTTT.

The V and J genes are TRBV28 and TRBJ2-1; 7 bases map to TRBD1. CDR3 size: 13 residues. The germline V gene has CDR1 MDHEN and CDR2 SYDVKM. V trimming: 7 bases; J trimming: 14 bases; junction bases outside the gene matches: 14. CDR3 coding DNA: TGTGCCAGCATAGAGATACGGACAGGTAGAGAGTTCTTC. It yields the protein CASIEIRTGREFF.

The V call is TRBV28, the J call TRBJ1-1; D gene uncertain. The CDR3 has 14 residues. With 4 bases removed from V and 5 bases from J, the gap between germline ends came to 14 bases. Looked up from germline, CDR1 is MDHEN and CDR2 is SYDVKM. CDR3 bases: TGTGCCAGCAGTTCAAGGGTGGGGTGGACTGAAGCTTTCTTT. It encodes CASSSRVGWTEAFF.

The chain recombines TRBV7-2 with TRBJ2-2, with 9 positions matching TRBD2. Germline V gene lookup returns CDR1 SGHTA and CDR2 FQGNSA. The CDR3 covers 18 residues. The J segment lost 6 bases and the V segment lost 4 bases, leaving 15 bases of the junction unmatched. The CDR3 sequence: CASSSLGGAGGPPGELFF. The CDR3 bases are TGTGCCAGCAGCTCTTTAGGGGGCGCGGGAGGGCCGCCCGGGGAGCTGTTTTTT. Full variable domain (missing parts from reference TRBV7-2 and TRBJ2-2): GAGVSQSPSNKVTEKGKDVELRCDPISGHTALYWYRQSLGQGLEFLIYFQGNSAPDKSGLPSDRFSAERTGGSVSTLTIQRTQQEDSAVYLCASSSLGGAGGPPGELFFGEGSRLTVL.

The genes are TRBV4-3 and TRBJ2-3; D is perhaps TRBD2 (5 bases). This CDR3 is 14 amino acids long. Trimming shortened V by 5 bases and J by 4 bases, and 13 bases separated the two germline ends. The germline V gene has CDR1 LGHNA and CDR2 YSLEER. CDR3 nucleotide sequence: TGCGCCAGCAGCGACCCTTCCGGGGCAGATACGCAGTATTTT. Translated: CASSDPSGADTQYF.

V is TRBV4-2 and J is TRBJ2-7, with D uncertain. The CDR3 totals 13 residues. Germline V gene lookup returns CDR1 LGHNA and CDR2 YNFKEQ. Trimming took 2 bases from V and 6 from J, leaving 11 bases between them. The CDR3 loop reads CASSQPPGVEQYF. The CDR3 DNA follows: TGTGCCAGCAGCCAACCACCAGGTGTCGAGCAGTACTTC.